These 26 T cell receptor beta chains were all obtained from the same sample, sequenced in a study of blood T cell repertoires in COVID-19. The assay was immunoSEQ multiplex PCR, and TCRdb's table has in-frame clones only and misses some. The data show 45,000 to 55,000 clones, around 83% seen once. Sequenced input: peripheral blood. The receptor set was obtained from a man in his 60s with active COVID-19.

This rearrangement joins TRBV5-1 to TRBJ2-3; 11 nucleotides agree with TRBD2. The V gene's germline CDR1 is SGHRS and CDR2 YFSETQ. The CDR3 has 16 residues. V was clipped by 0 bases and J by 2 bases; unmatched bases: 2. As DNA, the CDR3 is TGCGCCAGCAGCTTGGGACTAGCGGGGACCACAGATACGCAGTATTTT. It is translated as CASSLGLAGTTDTQYF.

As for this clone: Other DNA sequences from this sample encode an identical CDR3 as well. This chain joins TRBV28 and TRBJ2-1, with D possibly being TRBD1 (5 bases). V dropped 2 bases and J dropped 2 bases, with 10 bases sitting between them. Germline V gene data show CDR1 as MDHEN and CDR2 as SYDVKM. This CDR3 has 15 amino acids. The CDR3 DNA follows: TGTGCCAGCAGTTTAATGCAGGGCGCCTACAATGAGCAGTTCTTC. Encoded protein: CASSLMQGAYNEQFF.

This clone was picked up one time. The CDR3 sequence is CASSLKSPGEQYF. For the CDR3, the DNA is TGTGCCAGCAGCCTAAAATCCCCGGGGGAGCAGTACTTC. The chain joins TRBV28 to TRBJ2-7; D may be TRBD2 (5 bases). The V gene's germline CDR1 is MDHEN and CDR2 SYDVKM. V was clipped by 6 bases and J by 7 bases, with 16 bases between them. The CDR3 has 13 amino acids.

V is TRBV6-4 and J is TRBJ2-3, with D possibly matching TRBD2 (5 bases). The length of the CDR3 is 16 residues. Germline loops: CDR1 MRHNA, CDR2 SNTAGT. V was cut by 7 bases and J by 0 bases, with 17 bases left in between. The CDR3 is CASTPRDDGSTDTQYF. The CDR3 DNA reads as TGTGCCAGCACCCCTCGGGATGACGGGAGCACAGATACGCAGTATTTT.

The CDR3 nucleotides are TGTGCCAGCTCACCGGCGGGGCCTGGCGCAGATACGCAGTATTTT. Translating gives CASSPAGPGADTQYF. The J gene is TRBJ2-3, the V gene TRBV18; D possibly corresponds to TRBD2 (6 bases). Looked up from germline, CDR1 is KGHSH and CDR2 is LQKENI. Trimming cost V 3 bases and J 4 bases, with 14 bases left between them. CDR3 size: 15 residues.

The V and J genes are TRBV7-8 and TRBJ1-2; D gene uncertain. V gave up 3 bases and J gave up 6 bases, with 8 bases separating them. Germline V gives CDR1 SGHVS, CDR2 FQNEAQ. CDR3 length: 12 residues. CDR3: CASSFGVDGYTF. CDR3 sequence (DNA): TGTGCCAGCAGCTTCGGGGTCGATGGCTACACCTTC. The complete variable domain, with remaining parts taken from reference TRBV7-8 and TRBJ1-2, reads GAGVSQSPRYKVAKRGQDVALRCDPISGHVSLFWYQQALGQGPEFLTYFQNEAQLDKSGLPSDRFFAERPEGSVSTLKIQRTQQEDSAVYLCASSFGVDGYTFGSGTRLTVV.

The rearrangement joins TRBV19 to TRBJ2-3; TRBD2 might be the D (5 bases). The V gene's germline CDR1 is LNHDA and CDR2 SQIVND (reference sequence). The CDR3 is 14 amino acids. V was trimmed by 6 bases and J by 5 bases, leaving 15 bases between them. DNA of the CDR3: TGTGCCAGTAGCCCCCTACGAGGGATAGATACGCAGTATTTT. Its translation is CASSPLRGIDTQYF.

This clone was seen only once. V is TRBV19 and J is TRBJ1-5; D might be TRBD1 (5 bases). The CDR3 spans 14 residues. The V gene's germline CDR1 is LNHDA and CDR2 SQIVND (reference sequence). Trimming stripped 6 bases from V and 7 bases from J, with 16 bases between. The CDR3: CASSSWGGDQPQHF. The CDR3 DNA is TGTGCCAGTAGCTCTTGGGGGGGGGACCAGCCCCAGCATTTT.

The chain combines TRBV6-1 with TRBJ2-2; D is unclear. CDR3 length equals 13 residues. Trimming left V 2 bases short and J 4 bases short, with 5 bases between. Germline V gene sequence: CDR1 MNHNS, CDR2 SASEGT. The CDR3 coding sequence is TGTGCCAGCAGTGAACCCCTCACCGGGGAGCTGTTTTTT. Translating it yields CASSEPLTGELFF.

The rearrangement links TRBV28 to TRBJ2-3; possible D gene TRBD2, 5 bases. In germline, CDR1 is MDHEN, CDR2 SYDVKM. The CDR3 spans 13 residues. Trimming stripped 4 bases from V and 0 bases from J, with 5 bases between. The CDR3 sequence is CASSWTSTDTQYF. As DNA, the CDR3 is TGTGCCAGCAGTTGGACTAGCACAGATACGCAGTATTTT.

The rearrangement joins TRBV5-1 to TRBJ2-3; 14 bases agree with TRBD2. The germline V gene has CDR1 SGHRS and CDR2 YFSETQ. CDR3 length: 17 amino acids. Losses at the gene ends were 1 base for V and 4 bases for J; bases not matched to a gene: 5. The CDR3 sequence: CASSLRTSGRLADTQYF. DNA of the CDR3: TGCGCCAGCAGCTTGAGGACTAGCGGGAGGTTGGCAGATACGCAGTATTTT. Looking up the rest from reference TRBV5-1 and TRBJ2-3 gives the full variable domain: KAGVTQTPRYLIKTRGQQVTLSCSPISGHRSVSWYQQTPGQGLQFLFEYFSETQRNKGNFPGRFSGRQFSNSRSEMNVSTLELGDSALYLCASSLRTSGRLADTQYFGPGTRLTVL.

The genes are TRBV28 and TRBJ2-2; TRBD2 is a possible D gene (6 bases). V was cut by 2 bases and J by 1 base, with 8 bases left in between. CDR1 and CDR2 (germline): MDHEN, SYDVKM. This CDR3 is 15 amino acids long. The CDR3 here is CASSLTGENTGELFF. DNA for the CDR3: TGTGCCAGCAGTTTAACGGGGGAGAACACCGGGGAGCTGTTTTTT.

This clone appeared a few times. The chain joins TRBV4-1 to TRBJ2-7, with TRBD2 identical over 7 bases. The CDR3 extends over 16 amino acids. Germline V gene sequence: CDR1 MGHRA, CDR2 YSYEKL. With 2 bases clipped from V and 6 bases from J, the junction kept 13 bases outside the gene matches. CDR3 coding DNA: TGCGCCAGCAGCCAATATTTCGGGGGGACCCCACGCGAGCAGTACTTC. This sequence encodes CASSQYFGGTPREQYF.

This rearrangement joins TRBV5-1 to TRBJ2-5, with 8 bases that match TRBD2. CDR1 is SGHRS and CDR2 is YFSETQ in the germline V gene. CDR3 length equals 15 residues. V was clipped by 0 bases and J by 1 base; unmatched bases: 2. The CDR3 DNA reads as TGCGCCAGCAGCTTGGGTGGGACTAGCCAAGAGACCCAGTACTTC. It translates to CASSLGGTSQETQYF. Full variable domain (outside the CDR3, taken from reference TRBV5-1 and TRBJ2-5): KAGVTQTPRYLIKTRGQQVTLSCSPISGHRSVSWYQQTPGQGLQFLFEYFSETQRNKGNFPGRFSGRQFSNSRSEMNVSTLELGDSALYLCASSLGGTSQETQYFGPGTRLLVL.

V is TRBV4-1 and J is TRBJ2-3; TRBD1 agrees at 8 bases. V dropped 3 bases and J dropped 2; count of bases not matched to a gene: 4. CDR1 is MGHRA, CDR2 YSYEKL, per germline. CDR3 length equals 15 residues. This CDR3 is CASSHGTGNTDTQYF. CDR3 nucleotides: TGCGCCAGCAGCCATGGGACAGGCAACACAGATACGCAGTATTTT.

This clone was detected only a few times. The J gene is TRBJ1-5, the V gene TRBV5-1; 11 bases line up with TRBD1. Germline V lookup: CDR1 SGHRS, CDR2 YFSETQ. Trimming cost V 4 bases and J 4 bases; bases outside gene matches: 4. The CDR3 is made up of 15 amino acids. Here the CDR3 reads CASSTGQGANQPQHF. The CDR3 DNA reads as TGCGCCAGCAGCACCGGACAGGGGGCAAATCAGCCCCAGCATTTT.

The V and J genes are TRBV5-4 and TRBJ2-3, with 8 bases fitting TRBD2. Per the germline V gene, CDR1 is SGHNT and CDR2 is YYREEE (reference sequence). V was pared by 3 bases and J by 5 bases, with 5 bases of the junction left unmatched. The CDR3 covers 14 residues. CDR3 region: CASSSRGGGDTQYF. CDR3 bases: TGTGCCAGCAGCTCCCGGGGGGGCGGAGATACGCAGTATTTT.

The CDR3 DNA follows: TGTGCCAGCAGGGCCGGGACAGGGTCCACCGGGGAGCTGTTTTTT. Translating gives CASRAGTGSTGELFF. This sequence joins TRBV5-4 and TRBJ2-2; TRBD1 aligns across 9 bases. The CDR3 runs 15 residues. CDR1 is SGHNT, CDR2 YYREEE, per germline (reference sequence). V was pared by 5 bases and J by 4 bases, with 6 bases of the junction left unmatched.

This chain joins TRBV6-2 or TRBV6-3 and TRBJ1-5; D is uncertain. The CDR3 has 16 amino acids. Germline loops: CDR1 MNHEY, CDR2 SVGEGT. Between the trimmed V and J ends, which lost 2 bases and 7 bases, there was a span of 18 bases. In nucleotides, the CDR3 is TGTGCCAGCAGTTACCCCGCGGCGGTTGTAAAGCAGCCCCAGCATTTT. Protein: CASSYPAAVVKQPQHF.

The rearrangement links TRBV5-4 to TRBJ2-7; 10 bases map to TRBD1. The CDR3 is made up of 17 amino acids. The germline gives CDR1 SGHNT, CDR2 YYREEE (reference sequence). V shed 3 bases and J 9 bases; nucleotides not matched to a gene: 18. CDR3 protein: CASSSGGGTGAPQVQYF. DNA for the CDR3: TGTGCCAGCAGCTCTGGCGGGGGGACAGGGGCCCCCCAAGTGCAGTACTTC.

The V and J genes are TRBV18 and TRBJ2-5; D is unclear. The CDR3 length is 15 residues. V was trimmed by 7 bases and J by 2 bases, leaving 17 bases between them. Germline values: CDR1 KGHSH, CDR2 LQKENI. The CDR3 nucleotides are TGTGCCAGCTTACCCAACCCCATTCTACAAGAGACCCAGTACTTC. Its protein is CASLPNPILQETQYF.

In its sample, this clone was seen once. The CDR3 region has the DNA TGTGCCAGCAGCCCTCATCGGGGGGGGTCGAGACGAGGGCAGTACTTC. It encodes CASSPHRGGSRRGQYF. This chain joins TRBV11-2 and TRBJ2-7; 8 bases agree with TRBD2. The CDR3 totals 16 residues. Trimming at V came to 5 bases and at J to 9 bases, leaving 18 bases not matched to a gene. From germline, CDR1 is SGHAT and CDR2 FQNNGV.

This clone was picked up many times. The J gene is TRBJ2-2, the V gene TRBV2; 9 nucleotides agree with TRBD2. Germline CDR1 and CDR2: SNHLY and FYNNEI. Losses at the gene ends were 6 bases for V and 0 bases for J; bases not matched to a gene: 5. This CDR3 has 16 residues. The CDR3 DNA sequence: TGTGCCAGCAGACTGAGCGGGGGGCCGAACACCGGGGAGCTGTTTTTT. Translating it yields CASRLSGGPNTGELFF.

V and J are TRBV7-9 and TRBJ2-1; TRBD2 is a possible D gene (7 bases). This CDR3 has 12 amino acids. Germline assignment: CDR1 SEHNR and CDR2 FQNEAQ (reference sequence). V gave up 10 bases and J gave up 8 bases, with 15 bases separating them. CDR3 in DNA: TGTGCCATCATGGGGGGGCTCTATGAGCAGTTCTTC. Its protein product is CAIMGGLYEQFF. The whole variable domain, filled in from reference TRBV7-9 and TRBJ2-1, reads DTGVSQNPRHKITKRGQNVTFRCDPISEHNRLYWYRQTLGQGPEFLTYFQNEAQLEKSRLLSDRFSAERPKGSFSTLEIQRTEQGDSAMYLCAIMGGLYEQFFGPGTRLTVL.

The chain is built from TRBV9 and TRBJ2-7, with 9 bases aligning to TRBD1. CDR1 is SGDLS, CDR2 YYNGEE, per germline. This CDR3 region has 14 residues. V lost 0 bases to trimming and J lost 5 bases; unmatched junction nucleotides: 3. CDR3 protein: CASSVVDRGHEQYF. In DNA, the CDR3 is TGTGCCAGCAGCGTAGTGGACAGGGGCCACGAGCAGTACTTC. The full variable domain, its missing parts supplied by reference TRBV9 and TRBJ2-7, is DSGVTQTPKHLITATGQRVTLRCSPRSGDLSVYWYQQSLDQGLQFLIQYYNGEERAKGNILERFSAQQFPDLHSELNLSSLELGDSALYFCASSVVDRGHEQYFGPGTRLTVT.

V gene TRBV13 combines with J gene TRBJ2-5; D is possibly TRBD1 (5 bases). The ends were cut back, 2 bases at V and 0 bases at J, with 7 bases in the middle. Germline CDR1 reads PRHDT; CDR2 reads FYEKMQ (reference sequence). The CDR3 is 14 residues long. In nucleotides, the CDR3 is TGTGCCAGCAGCTTAAGGGGCCACCAAGAGACCCAGTACTTC. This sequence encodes CASSLRGHQETQYF.